This TCR beta chain was retrieved from a study of blood T cell repertoires in COVID-19 (TCRdb year 2020). Concerning the study at large: The collaborator samples originated in the United States, Italy and Spain and spanned the acute and convalescent phases of COVID-19. The material from the prospective study consisted of cDNA or gDNA derived from T cells, B-cell-depleted T cells, or PBMCs. Deeply sampled blood TCRbeta repertoires from subjects exposed to, actively infected with, or recovered from COVID-19 were included in the dataset. The repertoires were released in a freely available public database intended as a resource for research on the immune response to SARS-CoV-2. The samples were drawn from the first 160 participants of the ongoing ImmuneRACE study and from some 1,300 subjects provided by 6 global collaborators. Nearly every sample came with metadata listing a de-identified subject ID, COVID-19 status, age in years and sex. Where available, HLA class I and class II types were taken from metadata supplied by the sample provider and were not determined by assay-based typing.

TCRbeta CDR3 regions were amplified from genomic DNA by means of the immunoSEQ Assay, a bias-controlled multiplex PCR. Turning to the authors' computational methods: The number of nucleated cells in each sample was estimated by amplification of reference gene primers within the assay. To quantify the absolute abundance of each unique TCRbeta CDR3 rearrangement, sequence reads were collapsed and filtered. For each sample, productive Simpson clonality was calculated as the square root of Simpson's diversity index over productive rearrangements. TCRdb took over this immuneACCESS table, retaining in-frame rearrangements with V and J assigned. Such tables are incomplete; in checked studies, under half of the missing clones stem from an unresolved V gene, and the remainder is unexplained. Clone size and V and J calls were adopted from that table, with D and trimming inferred from the DNA. Here the sample has approximately 120,000 clones; approximately 83% occur a single time. Clones ranked in the top ten supply over 20% of the sample.

Cut back by 0 bases and 6 bases, the V and J ends lie 11 bases apart. The CDR3 goes from the cysteine to the phenylalanine over 15 residues. Solely the CDR3 DNA is kept, with 45 bases framed from the first base. CDR1 LNHNV and CDR2 YYDKDF are derived from the germline V gene (reference sequence). The collaborating institutions used their own protocols to collect whole blood in K2EDTA tubes. For TCRbeta analysis, collaborators shipped samples in one of three forms: frozen whole blood, isolated PBMCs, or DNA extracted from either of those sample types. Concerning this clone itself: Its antigen is unknown. The sample holds no much larger clone one base away, and base qualities are not on file.

Broader findings and caveats from the paper: How much clinical and demographic metadata was included differed by source and by participant, and the metadata was provided uncurated.

The chain links TRBV15 with TRBJ1-4, with TRBD1 perhaps the D gene, on 6 matching bases. The sequence came from a woman older than 75 with acute or convalescent COVID-19. What was sequenced was peripheral blood. The sequenced DNA: TGTGCCACCAGCAGAGACAGGGGAAGTTATGAAAAACTGTTTTTT. The translation is CATSRDRGSYEKLFF.